A selection of T cell receptor beta chains follows, all from one sample in a study of blood T cell repertoires in COVID-19. Generated by immunoSEQ multiplex PCR, the TCRdb table keeps only in-frame clones and is missing some. The repertoire holds 130,000 or so clones, around four fifths seen once, with around 1.5% in the top ten. The sample taken for sequencing was peripheral blood. The source of these receptors is a human donor in a cohort sampled during active COVID-19. Both conserved end residues are part of each CDR3. The D gene is left open where the match is weak. Rows give clone size only sometimes, using once, few, many, or a class for an expanded clone.

>TRBV4-3|TRBD1|few|TRBJ2-7
CASSQGEVWGQPPSGSYEQYF
TGCGCCAGCAGCCAAGGGGAAGTTTGGGGACAGCCTCCGTCAGGCTCCTACGAGCAGTACTTC
>TRBV11-2|TRBD1|-|TRBJ2-5
CASSSGTGGAYQETQYF
TGTGCCAGCAGCTCCGGGACAGGGGGCGCGTACCAAGAGACCCAGTACTTC
>TRBV11-2|-|-|TRBJ2-1
CASSLAGSLNEQFF
TGTGCCAGCAGCTTAGCCGGGAGTCTAAATGAGCAGTTCTTC
>TRBV5-1|-|-|TRBJ2-3
CASSPAPSRREDTQYF
TGCGCCAGCAGCCCCGCCCCATCCAGGCGAGAAGATACGCAGTATTTT
>TRBV3-1/TRBV3-2|-|few|TRBJ2-5
CASSRPLAEYQETQYF
TGTGCCAGCAGCCGACCGCTAGCTGAGTACCAAGAGACCCAGTACTTC
>TRBV7-2|TRBD2|-|TRBJ2-3
CASSRGLAGTGGTDTQYF
TGTGCCAGCAGCCGCGGACTAGCGGGAACGGGAGGCACAGATACGCAGTATTTT
>TRBV27|-|-|TRBJ2-7
CASSLTPLKTGDAYEQYF
TGTGCCAGCAGTTTAACCCCTCTCAAGACAGGTGATGCCTACGAGCAGTACTTC
>TRBV15|TRBD2|-|TRBJ2-1
CATSPRLAGDNEQFF
TGTGCCACCAGCCCCCGACTAGCGGGAGATAATGAGCAGTTCTTC
>TRBV5-1|TRBD2|-|TRBJ2-1
CASSLAGTSFSYNEQFF
TGCGCCAGCAGCTTGGCCGGGACTAGTTTTTCCTACAATGAGCAGTTCTTC
>TRBV28|-|-|TRBJ1-5
CASSLWGGDSNQPQHF
TGTGCCAGCAGTTTATGGGGGGGAGATAGCAATCAGCCCCAGCATTTT
>TRBV5-1|TRBD2|-|TRBJ2-4
CASSLYGEGPKNIQYF
TGCGCCAGCAGCTTGTACGGGGAGGGCCCCAAAAACATTCAGTACTTC
>TRBV5-1|-|-|TRBJ2-3
CASSLATYSGAEPDTQYF
TGCGCCAGCAGCTTGGCTACCTACAGCGGAGCCGAACCAGATACGCAGTATTTT
>TRBV6-2/TRBV6-3|-|-|TRBJ2-1
CASSPRGYNEQFF
TGTGCCAGCAGTCCCCGGGGATACAATGAGCAGTTCTTC
>TRBV2|-|-|TRBJ1-4
CASRGELGTNEKLFF
TGTGCCAGCAGGGGAGAATTAGGAACTAATGAAAAACTGTTTTTT
>TRBV5-8|-|few|TRBJ1-2
CASSVDRVTGYTF
TGTGCCAGCAGCGTGGACCGGGTTACGGGCTACACCTTC
>TRBV28|-|-|TRBJ1-5
CASSLAGFQPQHF
TGTGCCAGCAGTTTGGCAGGGTTTCAGCCCCAGCATTTT
>TRBV6-5|TRBD1|-|TRBJ1-2
CASSPYGQGSYGYTF
TGTGCCAGCAGCCCCTATGGACAGGGATCCTATGGCTACACCTTC
>TRBV6-5|-|-|TRBJ1-5
CASSYTTGSDQPQHF
TGTGCCAGCAGTTACACCACAGGGTCCGATCAGCCCCAGCATTTT
>TRBV19|-|many|TRBJ1-5
CASSIQVKSVQHF
TGTGCCAGTAGTATACAGGTAAAGAGTGTCCAGCATTTT
>TRBV6-5|TRBD1|-|TRBJ2-5
CASSRTGKETQYF
TGTGCCAGCAGCAGGACAGGGAAAGAGACCCAGTACTTC
>TRBV10-2|TRBD1|-|TRBJ1-5
CASSPTGEGNQPQHF
TGCGCCAGCTCCCCGACAGGGGAGGGCAATCAGCCCCAGCATTTT
>TRBV28|TRBD1|-|TRBJ1-3
CASSLGGRGLGTIYF
TGTGCCAGCAGTTTAGGAGGCAGGGGGCTAGGCACCATATATTTT
>TRBV18|-|-|TRBJ2-3
CASSPNGVSTDTQYF
TGTGCCAGCTCACCTAACGGAGTAAGCACAGATACGCAGTATTTT